This entry lists 32 T cell receptor beta chains sequenced from one sample in a study of technical replicates of blood from several donors. Some clones are missing from TCRdb's copy, which holds only in-frame ones; the method was immunoSEQ multiplex PCR. Among tens of thousands of clones listed, 90% to 95% were seen once. Material for sequencing was T cells isolated from PBMCs. Receptor source: a human donor in good health.

The chain has TRBV28 and TRBJ2-3, with 11 bases aligning to TRBD2. V lost 8 bases to trimming and J lost 6 bases; unmatched junction nucleotides: 7. Germline V CDR1 and CDR2: MDHEN, SYDVKM. The CDR3 contains 14 residues. CDR3 sequence: CASGTSGRTDTQYF. The CDR3 region has the DNA TGTGCCAGCGGTACTAGCGGGAGAACTGATACGCAGTATTTT.

This chain links TRBV11-2 with TRBJ2-1, with D hard to call. Trimming shortened V by 5 bases and J by 4 bases, and 15 bases separated the two germline ends. The germline V gene has CDR1 SGHAT and CDR2 FQNNGV. The CDR3 sequence is 15 residues long. Here the CDR3 reads CASSRPSADYNEQFF. CDR3 DNA sequence: TGTGCCAGCAGCCGCCCGTCGGCGGATTACAATGAGCAGTTCTTC.

The chain carries TRBV10-2 and TRBJ2-2, with D perhaps matching TRBD2 (6 bases). This CDR3 region has 15 residues. Per germline, CDR1 WSHSY and CDR2 SAAADI. The ends were cut back, 2 bases at V and 0 bases at J, with 7 bases in the middle. The CDR3 reads CASSEGGTNTGELFF. The CDR3 DNA sequence: TGCGCCAGCAGTGAGGGCGGGACGAACACCGGGGAGCTGTTTTTT.

The rearrangement joins TRBV10-1 to TRBJ1-5; tentative D call: TRBD1 (5 bases). This CDR3 is built from 18 residues. Germline CDR1 WNHNN, CDR2 SYGVQD (reference sequence). Trimming removed 3 bases from V and 6 bases from J, with 24 bases in between. CDR3 region: CASSEPGGSGEMGQPQHF. CDR3 DNA sequence: TGCGCCAGCAGTGAACCTGGGGGGTCGGGGGAAATGGGTCAGCCCCAGCATTTT.

The chain recombines TRBV9 with TRBJ2-5, with a tentative D call TRBD2 (5 bases). The CDR3 is made up of 14 amino acids. From germline, CDR1 is SGDLS and CDR2 YYNGEE. V lost 0 bases, J lost 0 bases, and 6 bases lay in between. For the CDR3, the DNA is TGTGCCAGCAGCGTAGGAGGGTACCAAGAGACCCAGTACTTC. Its protein product is CASSVGGYQETQYF.

The chain combines TRBV19 with TRBJ2-2; D not resolved. The V end was cut by 3 bases, the J end by 2 bases, with 10 bases between. The CDR3 consists of 15 residues. The V gene's germline CDR1 is LNHDA and CDR2 SQIVND (reference sequence). CDR3 amino acids: CASSIFDTNTGELFF. The CDR3 region has the DNA TGTGCCAGTAGTATTTTCGACACTAACACCGGGGAGCTGTTTTTT. Supplemented by reference TRBV19 and TRBJ2-2, the full variable domain reads DGGITQSPKYLFRKEGQNVTLSCEQNLNHDAMYWYRQDPGQGLRLIYYSQIVNDFQKGDIAEGYSVSREKKESFPLTVTSAQKNPTAFYLCASSIFDTNTGELFFGEGSRLTVL.

The chain links TRBV10-2 to TRBJ1-5, with TRBD1 as a possible D gene (6 bases). The CDR3 is 20 amino acids. Germline V CDR1 and CDR2: WSHSY, SAAADI. Trimming removed 5 bases at V and 3 bases at J, with 29 bases between. The CDR3 nucleotides are TGCGCCAGCAGTCTCCGCGGAGTGGGACGCGGGGGCGGGGTCAATCAGCCCCAGCATTTT. Its translation: CASSLRGVGRGGGVNQPQHF.

This chain connects TRBV2 to TRBJ2-2; 10 bases fit TRBD1. J was trimmed by 8 bases and V by 4 bases; bases with no gene match: 7. CDR3 size: 15 residues. The V gene's germline CDR1 is SNHLY and CDR2 FYNNEI. CDR3 residues: CASSGQGARGGELFF. The DNA of the CDR3 is TGTGCCAGCAGTGGACAGGGGGCGCGAGGTGGGGAGCTGTTTTTT. The variable domain in full, completed from reference TRBV2 and TRBJ2-2, reads EPEVTQTPSHQVTQMGQEVILRCVPISNHLYFYWYRQILGQKVEFLVSFYNNEISEKSEIFDDQFSVERPDGSNFTLKIRSTKLEDSAMYFCASSGQGARGGELFFGEGSRLTVL.

The gene calls are TRBV5-1 and TRBJ2-7; D unresolved. The CDR3 runs 14 residues. Trimming stripped 2 bases from V and 0 bases from J, with 9 bases between. From germline, CDR1 is SGHRS and CDR2 YFSETQ. CDR3 region: CASSLRPGSYEQYF. CDR3 nucleotides: TGCGCCAGCAGCTTAAGGCCGGGCTCCTACGAGCAGTACTTC.

This rearrangement joins TRBV27 to TRBJ2-3; D may be TRBD2 (6 bases). Trimming stripped 7 bases from V and 0 bases from J, with 11 bases between. The CDR3 has 14 residues. Germline CDR1 and CDR2: MNHEY and SMNVEV (reference sequence). The chain's CDR3 is CASTTSPSTDTQYF. For the CDR3, the DNA is TGTGCCAGCACCACTAGCCCTAGCACAGATACGCAGTATTTT.

The chain links TRBV30 to TRBJ2-2, with TRBD1 matching over 8 bases. From germline, CDR1 is GTSNPN and CDR2 SVGIG (reference sequence). This CDR3 is 14 amino acids long. Trimming took 7 bases from V and 1 from J; bases not matched to a gene: 5. Here the CDR3 DNA reads TGTGCCTTCCCGGACAGGGTGAACACCGGGGAGCTGTTTTTT. Encoded protein: CAFPDRVNTGELFF.

This sequence joins TRBV6-6 and TRBJ1-1; D call uncertain. The CDR3 totals 14 residues. Trimming took 5 bases from V and 4 from J, leaving 14 bases between them. CDR1 is MNHNY, CDR2 SVGAGI, per germline (reference sequence). CDR3 bases: TGTGCCAGCAGTCTCCAGGTCAGCCCCACTGAAGCTTTCTTT. Translation gives CASSLQVSPTEAFF.

The chain uses TRBV7-2 and TRBJ2-6; no firm D call. Germline CDR1 reads SGHTA; CDR2 reads FQGNSA. The CDR3 covers 14 residues. The V and J ends lost 4 bases and 3 bases respectively, with 7 bases between them. The CDR3 region is CASSSPNGANVLTF. CDR3 nucleotides: TGTGCCAGCAGCTCCCCCAATGGGGCCAACGTCCTGACTTTC.

The CDR3 sequence is CASSLDRGRGLNTEAFF. For the CDR3, the DNA is TGTGCCAGCAGCCTGGACAGGGGGCGCGGACTGAACACTGAAGCTTTCTTT. This chain joins TRBV11-2 and TRBJ1-1; the match to TRBD1 covers 11 bases. The CDR3 contains 17 residues. The germline V gene has CDR1 SGHAT and CDR2 FQNNGV. V shed 5 bases, J shed 0 bases, and the junction held 8 bases outside the gene matches.

This sequence joins TRBV27 and TRBJ2-7; maybe TRBD2 (6 bases). V was cut by 3 bases and J by 6 bases, with 12 bases left in between. CDR1 MNHEY and CDR2 SMNVEV come from the germline V gene (reference sequence). The CDR3 totals 13 residues. The chain's CDR3 is CASSFGTLGEQYF. CDR3 DNA sequence: TGTGCCAGCAGTTTTGGGACTTTGGGCGAGCAGTACTTC.

The V call is TRBV5-1, the J call TRBJ1-1; 7 bases agree with TRBD1. The length of the CDR3 is 15 residues. The germline CDR1 and CDR2 sequences are SGHRS and YFSETQ. V dropped 0 bases and J dropped 1; count of bases not matched to a gene: 3. The CDR3 here is CASSLEGTENTEAFF. The DNA of the CDR3 is TGCGCCAGCAGCTTGGAGGGGACAGAGAACACTGAAGCTTTCTTT.

This clone was observed once. V and J are TRBV4-1 and TRBJ1-1; D is ambiguous. This CDR3 has 16 residues. Germline V lookup: CDR1 MGHRA, CDR2 YSYEKL. Trimming removed 4 bases at V and 2 bases at J, with 17 bases between. The CDR3 coding sequence is TGCGCCAGCAGCCCTACCCGGGGAGGTGTAAACACTGAAGCTTTCTTT. This gives the protein CASSPTRGGVNTEAFF.

The V gene is TRBV11-2, the J gene TRBJ2-5, with D perhaps matching TRBD1 (6 bases). CDR3 length equals 16 residues. Trimming stripped 1 base from V and 0 bases from J, with 12 bases between. The germline V gene has CDR1 SGHAT and CDR2 FQNNGV. Here the CDR3 reads CASSLGAGAHQETQYF. The DNA of the CDR3 is TGTGCCAGCAGCTTAGGGGCAGGGGCTCACCAAGAGACCCAGTACTTC.

This chain uses TRBV2 with TRBJ1-2; 8 positions match TRBD1. V dropped 1 base and J dropped 8; count of bases not matched to a gene: 6. The CDR3 consists of 14 residues. Per the germline V gene, CDR1 is SNHLY and CDR2 is FYNNEI. The CDR3 here is CASSEGPGGGGYTF. The CDR3 DNA follows: TGTGCCAGCAGTGAAGGGCCAGGGGGCGGCGGCTACACCTTC.

This clone was detected once. The chain couples TRBV27 to TRBJ2-5; D call uncertain. Trimming pared 4 bases from V and 2 bases from J, leaving 11 bases between. This CDR3 is 14 amino acids long. Germline V gene data show CDR1 as MNHEY and CDR2 as SMNVEV (reference sequence). This chain's CDR3 is CASSSPLRQETQYF. In nucleotides, the CDR3 is TGTGCCAGCAGTTCTCCCCTTCGTCAAGAGACCCAGTACTTC.

The chain recombines TRBV2 with TRBJ1-2, with TRBD1 matching over 11 bases. The CDR3 spans 15 residues. The V gene's germline CDR1 is SNHLY and CDR2 FYNNEI. With V trimmed by 6 bases and J by 4 bases, 7 bases remained unmatched. Here the CDR3 reads CASRGDRGGPYGYTF. CDR3 in DNA: TGTGCCAGCAGAGGGGACAGGGGGGGGCCCTATGGCTACACCTTC. The full variable domain, with the rest looked up from reference TRBV2 and TRBJ1-2, is EPEVTQTPSHQVTQMGQEVILRCVPISNHLYFYWYRQILGQKVEFLVSFYNNEISEKSEIFDDQFSVERPDGSNFTLKIRSTKLEDSAMYFCASRGDRGGPYGYTFGSGTRLTVV.

This sequence joins TRBV2 and TRBJ1-2; TRBD1 is a possible D gene (5 bases). V was trimmed by 7 bases and J by 8 bases, leaving 8 bases between them. This CDR3 has 10 amino acids. Germline CDR1 is SNHLY and CDR2 is FYNNEI. The CDR3 region has the DNA TGTGCCAGCACCGGGGGAGGCTACACCTTC. Protein sequence: CASTGGGYTF. Full variable domain (missing parts from reference TRBV2 and TRBJ1-2): EPEVTQTPSHQVTQMGQEVILRCVPISNHLYFYWYRQILGQKVEFLVSFYNNEISEKSEIFDDQFSVERPDGSNFTLKIRSTKLEDSAMYFCASTGGGYTFGSGTRLTVV.

The chain links TRBV30 to TRBJ1-5, with D possibly matching TRBD1 (6 bases). The CDR3 sequence is 12 residues long. Looked up from germline, CDR1 is GTSNPN and CDR2 is SVGIG (reference sequence). CDR3 loop: CATGAVNQPQHF. In nucleotides, the CDR3 is TGTGCGACAGGCGCCGTAAATCAGCCCCAGCATTTT.

This chain joins TRBV5-1 and TRBJ1-1; D gene ambiguous. The CDR3 consists of 14 residues. Deletions cut 0 bases from V and 4 bases from J, with 10 bases between. The germline CDR1 and CDR2 sequences are SGHRS and YFSETQ. CDR3 region: CASSLEDGVTEAFF. The CDR3 DNA follows: TGCGCCAGCAGCTTGGAGGACGGGGTCACTGAAGCTTTCTTT.

V gene TRBV6-1 combines with J gene TRBJ2-7, with TRBD2 identical over 7 bases. J was trimmed by 1 base and V by 2 bases; bases with no gene match: 11. Germline lookup yields CDR1 MNHNS and CDR2 SASEGT. The CDR3 totals 17 residues. In nucleotides, the CDR3 is TGTGCCAGCAGTGAATTGACCGACCAAGCGGGGTCCTACGAGCAGTACTTC. It specifies CASSELTDQAGSYEQYF.

V and J are TRBV5-1 and TRBJ1-2; 9 nucleotides agree with TRBD1. The junction had 17 bases not matched to a gene; V was cut back by 1 base and J by 7 bases. The CDR3 runs 18 residues. Germline CDR1 is SGHRS and CDR2 is YFSETQ. For the CDR3, the DNA is TGCGCCAGCAGCTTGAAGCCTCGGGGACAGGGTAATTTCGGTGGCTACACCTTC. Translating it yields CASSLKPRGQGNFGGYTF.

V gene TRBV9 combines with J gene TRBJ2-2; TRBD1 matches 8 bases. V trimming: 4 bases; J trimming: 3 bases; junction bases outside the gene matches: 11. This CDR3 contains 17 residues. Germline V gene sequence: CDR1 SGDLS, CDR2 YYNGEE. CDR3 coding DNA: TGTGCCAGCAGCCCAAGGACAGGGCGAGAGGACACCGGGGAGCTGTTTTTT. It codes for CASSPRTGREDTGELFF.

The J gene is TRBJ1-2, the V gene TRBV30; no clear D gene. The ends were cut back, 0 bases at V and 10 bases at J, with 15 bases in the middle. The CDR3 has 13 amino acids. Germline V gene data show CDR1 as GTSNPN and CDR2 as SVGIG (reference sequence). The CDR3 spells CAWSVRRVESYTF. The CDR3 DNA reads as TGTGCCTGGAGTGTACGGCGGGTGGAGTCCTACACCTTC. Using reference TRBV30 and TRBJ1-2 for the parts outside the CDR3, the full variable domain is SQTIHQWPATLVQPVGSPLSLECTVEGTSNPNLYWYRQAAGRGLQLLFYSVGIGQISSEVPQNLSASRPQDRQFILSSKKLLLSDSGFYLCAWSVRRVESYTFGSGTRLTVV.

The chain carries TRBV5-6 and TRBJ2-2; D unresolved. CDR3 length: 15 amino acids. The germline V gene has CDR1 SGHDT and CDR2 YYEEEE. V gave up 0 bases and J gave up 1 base, with 7 bases separating them. The CDR3 is CASSLGKRNTGELFF. CDR3 nucleotide sequence: TGTGCCAGCAGCTTGGGAAAGAGGAACACCGGGGAGCTGTTTTTT.

The V call is TRBV7-6, the J call TRBJ2-2; a weak D match, TRBD2 (6 bases). The germline V and J ends were trimmed by 5 bases and 4 bases, with 17 bases remaining between them. Per germline, CDR1 SGHVS and CDR2 FNYEAQ. CDR3 length: 16 residues. CDR3 sequence reads: CASSPRGPAGTGELFF. DNA of the CDR3: TGTGCCAGCAGCCCCCGGGGCCCAGCGGGCACCGGGGAGCTGTTTTTT.

This chain links TRBV4-1 with TRBJ1-5; possibly TRBD1 for D (6 bases). The CDR3 is made up of 15 amino acids. V shed 3 bases and J shed 2 bases, with 11 bases lying between them. Germline CDR1 MGHRA, CDR2 YSYEKL. CDR3 protein: CASSQASGGNQPQHF. CDR3 DNA: TGCGCCAGCAGCCAGGCTTCAGGGGGCAATCAGCCCCAGCATTTT.

CDR3 sequence: CASSSREGNEQFF. The CDR3 DNA follows: TGTGCCAGCAGCTCCCGGGAGGGCAATGAGCAGTTCTTC. The genes are TRBV5-4 and TRBJ2-1, with TRBD2 matching over 8 bases. This CDR3 contains 13 residues. V lost 3 bases and J lost 6; bases outside the gene matches: 2. Germline V gives CDR1 SGHNT, CDR2 YYREEE (reference sequence).